The rows below give T cell receptor beta chains drawn from one sample of a study of response to subunit inactivated influenza vaccine. Via MiXCR, TCRdb re-called the RT-PCR reads, giving one row per CDR3 protein. This sample has hundreds of thousands of distinct CDR3 sequences, with approximately 15% found just once. The specimen was PBMCs from blood, collected 11 to 12 days after vaccination. The source is a man aged 50-60 years who received an inactivated influenza vaccine. Both conserved end residues are part of each CDR3. A D gene is named only where the DNA matches it firmly. Size is omitted from some rows. Given values are once, few, many or a class for expanded clones.

TRBJ2-1 TRBV29-1 TRBD2 many CSVVGLAGYNEQFF TGCAGCGTTGTTGGCCTAGCGGGGTACAATGAGCAGTTCTTC
TRBJ2-1 TRBV4-2 . . CASSPRDLTYNEQFF TGTGCCAGCAGCCCACGGGACTTAACCTACAATGAGCAGTTCTTC
TRBJ1-2 TRBV6-2/TRBV6-3 . . CASSLGEIYGYTF TGTGCCAGCAGTCTGGGGGAAATCTATGGCTACACCTTC
TRBJ2-5 TRBV20-1 TRBD2 . CSAQSGTTTETQYF TGCAGTGCCCAAAGCGGGACTACCACCGAGACCCAGTACTTC
TRBJ2-3 TRBV2 . . CASSEQGSWTDTQYF TGTGCCAGCAGTGAACAGGGGTCTTGGACAGATACGCAGTATTTT
TRBJ2-7 TRBV5-1 . few CASSLAASGLYEQYF TGCGCCAGCAGCTTGGCCGCGTCCGGGCTCTACGAGCAGTACTTC
TRBJ2-5 TRBV20-1 . . CSARDATRVQETQYF TGCAGTGCTAGAGATGCTACGCGGGTCCAAGAGACCCAGTACTTC
TRBJ2-1 TRBV4-3 TRBD2 . CASSQGLARSYNEQFF TGCGCCAGCAGCCAAGGACTAGCGAGGTCCTACAATGAGCAGTTCTTC
TRBJ1-5 TRBV12-3/TRBV12-4 . few CASSMTAGQPQHF TGTGCCAGCAGTATGACTGCCGGACAGCCCCAGCATTTT
TRBJ2-5 TRBV6-1 TRBD2 few CASTRGRAAQETQYF TGTGCCAGCACTCGGGGGAGGGCGGCACAAGAGACCCAGTACTTC
TRBJ1-2 TRBV5-1 TRBD1 few CASSLPDRGYTF TGCGCCAGCAGCTTACCGGACAGGGGCTACACCTTC
TRBJ2-1 TRBV15 . many CATSRDGSFGNEQFF TGTGCCACCAGCAGAGATGGTAGCTTTGGCAATGAGCAGTTCTTC
TRBJ2-6 TRBV28 . many CASRNSGANVLTF TGTGCCAGCAGAAACTCTGGGGCCAACGTCCTGACTTTC
TRBJ2-7 TRBV11-2 . many CASRGSRRRSYEQYF TGTGCCAGCAGGGGGTCAAGGAGACGCTCCTACGAGCAGTACTTC
TRBJ2-6 TRBV20-1 . . CSASSDSGANVLTF TGCAGTGCTAGTTCTGACTCTGGGGCCAACGTCCTGACTTTC
TRBJ1-6 TRBV28 . few CASSLPDNSPLHF TGTGCCAGCAGTCTTCCGGATAATTCACCCCTCCACTTT
TRBJ2-7 TRBV7-8 . . CASSLRGESSYEQYF TGTGCCAGCAGCTTGAGGGGAGAGAGCTCCTACGAGCAGTACTTC
TRBJ2-7 TRBV5-4 . . CASSTGPRFPQYF TGTGCCAGCAGCACCGGTCCCCGCTTCCCGCAGTACTTC
TRBJ2-7 TRBV2 . . CASSVGPEQYF TGTGCCAGCAGTGTGGGTCCCGAGCAGTACTTC
TRBJ1-5 TRBV6-2/TRBV6-3 . many CASSPGSGAGHPLNQPQHF TGTGCCAGCAGCCCGGGCTCCGGGGCCGGACACCCGCTAAATCAGCCCCAGCATTTT
TRBJ1-4 TRBV4-2 . . CASSQGPSVTLNEKLFF TGTGCCAGCAGCCAAGGTCCCTCCGTGACACTAAACGAAAAACTGTTTTTT
TRBJ2-7 TRBV6-6 . many CASTVWAGDEQYF TGTGCCAGCACTGTATGGGCAGGGGATGAGCAGTACTTC
TRBJ1-5 TRBV4-3 . few CASSQHSGNQPQHF TGCGCCAGCAGCCAACACTCGGGGAATCAGCCCCAGCATTTT
TRBJ2-6 TRBV18 . few CASSPPREIPEISSGANVLTF TGTGCCAGCTCACCTCCTCGTGAGATCCCCGAAATAAGCTCTGGGGCCAACGTCCTGACTTTC
TRBJ2-1 TRBV12-3/TRBV12-4 . . CASRSRTELYNEQFF TGTGCCAGCAGATCAAGGACAGAGCTCTACAATGAGCAGTTCTTC
TRBJ2-7 TRBV18 . . CASSLQPDRVYEQYF TGTGCCAGCTCACTCCAACCGGACAGAGTGTACGAGCAGTACTTC
TRBJ2-1 TRBV9 TRBD1 . CASSVGQGLYNEQFF TGTGCCAGCAGCGTAGGACAGGGCCTCTACAATGAGCAGTTCTTC
TRBJ1-1 TRBV7-2 . few CASSTRPQNTEAFF TGTGCCAGCAGCACCCGCCCCCAGAACACTGAAGCTTTCTTT
TRBJ2-2 TRBV29-1 TRBD1 many CSAKTGTANTGELFF TGCAGCGCCAAAACCGGGACAGCGAACACCGGGGAGCTGTTTTTT
TRBJ2-7 TRBV18 TRBD1 few CASSLKQGAGEQYF TGTGCCAGCTCACTTAAACAGGGGGCAGGGGAGCAGTACTTC
TRBJ2-2 TRBV11-2 . few CASSFEVRLTGNTGELFF TGTGCCAGCAGCTTTGAGGTGCGGCTAACGGGTAACACCGGGGAGCTGTTTTTT
TRBJ1-1 TRBV29-1 TRBD1 . CSVWTGVSTEAFF TGCAGCGTCTGGACAGGGGTGAGCACTGAAGCTTTCTTT
TRBJ2-7 TRBV5-1 . many CASSSDIGVPYEQYF TGCGCCAGCAGTTCTGACATCGGGGTGCCCTACGAGCAGTACTTC
TRBJ1-1 TRBV20-1 . . CSARVVDTEAFF TGCAGTGCTAGAGTGGTGGACACTGAAGCTTTCTTT
TRBJ2-3 TRBV10-3 TRBD1 few CAISGQGLTDTQYF TGTGCCATCAGCGGACAGGGGCTCACAGATACGCAGTATTTT
TRBJ2-7 TRBV6-5 . few CASSYAPPSSSYEQYF TGTGCCAGCAGTTACGCCCCCCCATCGAGCTCCTACGAGCAGTACTTC
TRBJ2-2 TRBV6-4 . . CASSVEGLSGELFF TGTGCCAGCAGTGTGGAGGGCCTATCCGGGGAGCTGTTTTTT
TRBJ2-2 TRBV2 TRBD2 . CASKRLAGETGELFF TGTGCCAGCAAGAGACTAGCGGGAGAGACCGGGGAGCTGTTTTTT
TRBJ2-1 TRBV15 . many CATSEGQHNEQFF TGTGCCACCAGCGAGGGACAACACAATGAGCAGTTCTTC
TRBJ2-7 TRBV6-1 TRBD1 few CASSPRDRGAYEQYF TGTGCCAGCAGCCCCCGGGACAGGGGAGCCTACGAGCAGTACTTC
TRBJ2-1 TRBV20-1 TRBD1 . CSAKTGSYNEQFF TGCAGTGCCAAGACAGGGAGTTACAATGAGCAGTTCTTC
TRBJ1-2 TRBV6-1 . . CASSEPIGPEAYGYTF TGTGCCAGCAGTGAACCCATAGGGCCAGAGGCCTATGGCTACACCTTC
TRBJ2-5 TRBV6-6 . few CASSPNYQETQYF TGTGCCAGCAGTCCAAATTATCAAGAGACCCAGTACTTC
TRBJ2-7 TRBV7-2 TRBD1 many CASSFGTGYEQYF TGTGCCAGCAGCTTCGGGACAGGCTACGAGCAGTACTTC